Only one count was recorded for the clone carrying this TCR beta chain. The source of the sample is a study of T cell responses to AZD1222 COVID-19 vaccine. Produced via immunoSEQ multiplex PCR; TCRdb's table is partial and in-frame only. Of tens of thousands of clones listed, 70% to 90% are singletons. The V and J ends lost 6 bases and 9 bases respectively, with 12 bases between them. This CDR3 is 12 amino acids long. The sequencing used peripheral blood, collected on day 0 of AZD1222 vaccination. This sequence was found in an adult in good health. The rearrangement uses TRBV12-3 or TRBV12-4 and TRBJ2-4; TRBD2 is a possible D gene (6 bases). The CDR3 region is CASRGRMGIQYF. In DNA, the CDR3 is TGTGCCAGCAGGGGGAGGATGGGCATTCAGTACTTC.